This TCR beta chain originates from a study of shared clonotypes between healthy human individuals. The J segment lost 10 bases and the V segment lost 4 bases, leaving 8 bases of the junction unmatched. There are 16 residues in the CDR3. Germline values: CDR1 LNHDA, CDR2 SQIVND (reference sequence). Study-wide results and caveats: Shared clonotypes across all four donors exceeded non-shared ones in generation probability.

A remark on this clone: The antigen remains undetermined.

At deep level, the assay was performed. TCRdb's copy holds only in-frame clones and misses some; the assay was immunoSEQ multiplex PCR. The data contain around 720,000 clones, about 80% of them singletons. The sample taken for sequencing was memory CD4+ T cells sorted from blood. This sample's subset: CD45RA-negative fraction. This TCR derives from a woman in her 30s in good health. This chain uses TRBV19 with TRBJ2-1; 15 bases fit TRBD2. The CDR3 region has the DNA TGTGCCAGTAGTAGAGAATCGGGACTAGCGGGGGGAGAGCAGTTCTTC. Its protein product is CASSRESGLAGGEQFF. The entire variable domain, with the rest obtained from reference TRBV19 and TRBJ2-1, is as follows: DGGITQSPKYLFRKEGQNVTLSCEQNLNHDAMYWYRQDPGQGLRLIYYSQIVNDFQKGDIAEGYSVSREKKESFPLTVTSAQKNPTAFYLCASSRESGLAGGEQFFGPGTRLTVL.